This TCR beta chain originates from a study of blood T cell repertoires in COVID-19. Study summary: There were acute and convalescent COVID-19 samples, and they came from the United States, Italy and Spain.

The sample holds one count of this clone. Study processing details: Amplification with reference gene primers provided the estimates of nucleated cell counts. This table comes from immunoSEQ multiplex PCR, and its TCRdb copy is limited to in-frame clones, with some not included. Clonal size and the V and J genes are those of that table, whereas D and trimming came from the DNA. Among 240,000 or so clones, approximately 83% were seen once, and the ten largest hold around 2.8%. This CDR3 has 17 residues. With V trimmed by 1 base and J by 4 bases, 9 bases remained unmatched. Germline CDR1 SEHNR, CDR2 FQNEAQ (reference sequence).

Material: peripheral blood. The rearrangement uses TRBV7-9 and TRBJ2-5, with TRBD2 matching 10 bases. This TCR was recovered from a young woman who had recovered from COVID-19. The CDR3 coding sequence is TGTGCCAGCAGCTTAGGGGCTCTAGCGGGGGAGCCAGAGACCCAGTACTTC. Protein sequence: CASSLGALAGEPETQYF.